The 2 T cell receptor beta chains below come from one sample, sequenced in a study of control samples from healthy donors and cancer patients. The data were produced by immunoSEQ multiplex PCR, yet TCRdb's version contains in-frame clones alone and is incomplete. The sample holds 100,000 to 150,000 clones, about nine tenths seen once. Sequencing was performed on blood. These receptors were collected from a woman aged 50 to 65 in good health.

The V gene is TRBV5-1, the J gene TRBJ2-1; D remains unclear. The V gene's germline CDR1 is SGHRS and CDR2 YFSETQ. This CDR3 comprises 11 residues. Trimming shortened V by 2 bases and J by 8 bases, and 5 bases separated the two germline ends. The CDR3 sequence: CASSFRDEQFF. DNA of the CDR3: TGCGCCAGCAGCTTTCGGGATGAGCAGTTCTTC.

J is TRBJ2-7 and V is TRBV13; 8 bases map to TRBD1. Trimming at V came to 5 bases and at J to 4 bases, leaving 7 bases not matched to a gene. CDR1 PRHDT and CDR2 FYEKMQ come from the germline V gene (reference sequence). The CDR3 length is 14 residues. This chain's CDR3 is CASSPGQGPYEQYF. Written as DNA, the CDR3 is TGTGCCAGCAGCCCAGGACAGGGACCTTACGAGCAGTACTTC.